This is a list of T cell receptor beta chains from one sample in a study of blood T cell repertoires in COVID-19. Data came from immunoSEQ multiplex PCR; TCRdb stores just in-frame clones and leaves some out. This sample has 400,000 to 500,000 clones, with roughly 88% found just once. Sequenced material: peripheral blood. The source of these receptors is a woman aged 25 to 39 with active or convalescent COVID-19. Both conserved end residues are trimmed from each CDR3.

CDR3aa: ASSERGDRGYGYT; v_gene: TRBV6-1; j_gene: TRBJ1-2; len: 13
CDR3aa: ASSEAWGGYEQY; v_gene: TRBV6-1; j_gene: TRBJ2-7; len: 12
CDR3aa: ASSSRTGEDEKLF; v_gene: TRBV28; j_gene: TRBJ1-4; len: 13
CDR3aa: ASSSGYARYEQY; v_gene: TRBV5-4; j_gene: TRBJ2-7; len: 12
CDR3aa: ASSGSIADTQY; v_gene: TRBV25-1; j_gene: TRBJ2-3; len: 11
CDR3aa: ASSHKGQGYPEAF; v_gene: TRBV7-9; j_gene: TRBJ1-1; len: 13
CDR3aa: ASSVAPSSTDTQY; v_gene: TRBV9; j_gene: TRBJ2-3; len: 13
CDR3aa: SASVVSGQGAYGYT; v_gene: TRBV20-1; j_gene: TRBJ1-2; len: 14
CDR3aa: SAGTSHEQF; v_gene: TRBV20-1; j_gene: TRBJ2-1; len: 9
CDR3aa: ASSYVGAGTEAF; v_gene: TRBV6-5; j_gene: TRBJ1-1; len: 12
CDR3aa: ASSNVDRDRSGELF; v_gene: TRBV19; j_gene: TRBJ2-2; len: 14
CDR3aa: ASSVGQGIEKLF; v_gene: TRBV9; j_gene: TRBJ1-4; len: 12
CDR3aa: ASSPDPGQVGGYT; v_gene: TRBV7-9; j_gene: TRBJ1-2; len: 13
CDR3aa: ASSGGGSIWQY; v_gene: TRBV12-3/TRBV12-4; j_gene: TRBJ2-7; len: 11
CDR3aa: ASSIAGGNGNTIY; v_gene: TRBV19; j_gene: TRBJ1-3; len: 13
CDR3aa: ASSQDTGARDGYT; v_gene: TRBV4-1; j_gene: TRBJ1-2; len: 13
CDR3aa: ASSPRRHYGYT; v_gene: TRBV3-1/TRBV3-2; j_gene: TRBJ1-2; len: 11
CDR3aa: ASSSGQENTEAF; v_gene: TRBV19; j_gene: TRBJ1-1; len: 12
CDR3aa: ASSRAGQGKAYEQY; v_gene: TRBV5-1; j_gene: TRBJ2-7; len: 14
CDR3aa: ASSPGQGAYYGYT; v_gene: TRBV7-8; j_gene: TRBJ1-2; len: 13
CDR3aa: ASSLKGKTGGSIYGYT; v_gene: TRBV7-9; j_gene: TRBJ1-2; len: 16
CDR3aa: ASSEGLAESTDTQY; v_gene: TRBV9; j_gene: TRBJ2-3; len: 14
CDR3aa: ASSPNSGGNYNEQF; v_gene: TRBV6-2/TRBV6-3; j_gene: TRBJ2-1; len: 14
CDR3aa: ASSLQVAGGTDTQY; v_gene: TRBV5-1; j_gene: TRBJ2-3; len: 14
CDR3aa: AISDPGGRGDEQF; v_gene: TRBV10-3; j_gene: TRBJ2-1; len: 13
CDR3aa: ASSHDRGLGQPQH; v_gene: TRBV4-1; j_gene: TRBJ1-5; len: 13
CDR3aa: ASSPGLYSYNEQF; v_gene: TRBV14; j_gene: TRBJ2-1; len: 13
CDR3aa: ASSGETGVNTEAF; v_gene: TRBV21-1; j_gene: TRBJ1-1; len: 13
CDR3aa: ASSKDPQYNEQF; v_gene: TRBV21-1; j_gene: TRBJ2-1; len: 12
CDR3aa: SVHSGNSYEQY; v_gene: TRBV29-1; j_gene: TRBJ2-7; len: 11